This TCR beta chain was identified during a study of cytomegalovirus exposure and HLA in healthy donors. Note on this clone: Its target is unknown.

Looked up from germline, CDR1 is SGDLS and CDR2 is YYNGEE. V dropped 3 bases and J dropped 2; count of bases not matched to a gene: 16. CDR3 length equals 18 residues. Study-wide points: When a later analysis compared HLA-associated TCR beta chains with equally common others, the HLA-associated chains turned out to be more clonally expanded and to have lower generation probabilities. Productive rates of about 90% or about 30% were seen for most TCR beta V segments in an earlier analysis.

The PCR employed 60 Vbeta primers together with 13 Jbeta primers. Produced via immunoSEQ multiplex PCR; TCRdb's table is partial and in-frame only. The sample consists of about 200,000 clones, over 80% of them appearing once. This TCR was recovered from a boy younger than 10 in good health and CMV-seronegative. Sequencing used PBMCs. The V call is TRBV9, the J call TRBJ2-5, with TRBD2 matching over 7 bases. The CDR3 nucleotides are TGTGCCAGCAGCGCCCCGGTGGATGGCGGGGGATTACAAGAGACCCAGTACTTC. Amino acids: CASSAPVDGGGLQETQYF.